Below, 21 T cell receptor beta chains from the same sample are listed, as sequenced in a study of blood T cell repertoires in COVID-19. Generated by immunoSEQ multiplex PCR, the TCRdb table keeps only in-frame clones and is missing some. The sample holds roughly 330,000 clones, about 83% seen once. Sequenced sample: peripheral blood. The receptors were sampled from a woman aged 50 to 65 with acute or convalescent COVID-19.

This clone was observed once. The chain carries TRBV29-1 and TRBJ2-4; 13 nucleotides align to TRBD2. CDR1 is SQVTM, CDR2 ANQGSEA, per germline. V trimming: 2 bases; J trimming: 3 bases; junction bases outside the gene matches: 13. This CDR3 contains 19 residues. This chain's CDR3 is CSVELPPTSGRDLKNIQYF. The CDR3 bases are TGCAGCGTTGAACTCCCGCCCACTAGCGGGAGGGATCTCAAAAACATTCAGTACTTC.

V gene TRBV24-1 combines with J gene TRBJ2-2; 9 bases are a match to TRBD1. The CDR3 loop spans 16 amino acids. Germline trimming cut 2 bases from V and 7 bases from J; bases unmatched to any gene: 7. Germline lookup yields CDR1 KGHDR and CDR2 SFDVKD. Here the CDR3 DNA reads TGTGCCACCAGTGATTCCACAGGGGGCTGGAGCGGGGAGCTGTTTTTT. Translating gives CATSDSTGGWSGELFF.

The CDR3 here is CASSQGGSGANVLTF. CDR3 DNA sequence: TGTGCCAGCAGCCAGGGGGGCTCTGGGGCCAACGTCCTGACTTTC. The chain couples TRBV3-1 (or the pseudogene TRBV3-2) to TRBJ2-6; TRBD2 is a possible D gene (6 bases). Per the germline V gene, CDR1 is LGHDT and CDR2 is YNNKEL (reference sequence). The CDR3 is made up of 15 amino acids. The ends were cut back, 3 bases at V and 0 bases at J, with 6 bases in the middle.

The V gene is TRBV11-3, the J gene TRBJ2-3, with TRBD2 as a possible D gene (7 bases). The germline V and J ends were trimmed by 6 bases and 3 bases, with 25 bases remaining between them. CDR3 length: 18 amino acids. Germline lookup yields CDR1 SGHNT and CDR2 YENEEA. The DNA for the CDR3 is TGTGCCAGCAGTCTCGCGGGGGCGACGGGAGCCGGTACAGATACGCAGTATTTT. Translated: CASSLAGATGAGTDTQYF.

The chain is built from TRBV4-2 and TRBJ1-1; a weak D match, TRBD1 (5 bases). From germline, CDR1 is LGHNA and CDR2 YNFKEQ. The CDR3 contains 16 residues. The germline V and J ends were trimmed by 1 base and 3 bases, with 15 bases remaining between them. The CDR3 protein is CASSQGTSGGDTEAFF. DNA of the CDR3: TGTGCCAGCAGCCAAGGGACCAGCGGAGGGGACACTGAAGCTTTCTTT.

The chain combines TRBV6-5 with TRBJ1-2; D not resolved. The CDR3 length is 15 residues. Trimming pared 2 bases from V and 2 bases from J, leaving 12 bases between. The germline V gene encodes CDR1 MNHEY and CDR2 SVGAGI. The CDR3 sequence: CASSYTGYSNYGYTF. CDR3 sequence (DNA): TGTGCCAGCAGTTACACGGGGTATTCGAACTATGGCTACACCTTC.

The CDR3 loop is CASSQELYEQYV. Written as DNA, the CDR3 is TGTGCCAGCAGCCAGGAACTCTACGAGCAGTACGTC. The rearrangement uses TRBV2 and TRBJ2-7; no reliable D call. V was shortened by 6 bases and J by 3 bases, with 9 bases between the two germline ends. This CDR3 spans 12 amino acids. Germline V lookup: CDR1 SNHLY, CDR2 FYNNEI.

As regards this clone: Its ends do not fully match the called genes, so a read error is possible. This rearrangement joins TRBV20-1 to TRBJ1-1; 8 bases agree with TRBD1. The CDR3 contains 11 residues. CDR1 and CDR2 (germline): DFQATT, SNEGSKA (reference sequence). The CDR3 sequence: CSASLDRVGPF. The CDR3 nucleotides read TGCAGTGCAAGCCTGGACAGGGTCGGACCTTTT.

Here the CDR3 reads CASGSLPATFSSYNEQFF. The CDR3 DNA reads as TGTGCTAGTGGTTCCCTTCCCGCGACTTTTTCCTCCTACAATGAGCAGTTCTTC. This chain links TRBV12-5 with TRBJ2-1, with unresolved D. The germline CDR1 and CDR2 sequences are LGHNT and FRNRAP. V lost 4 bases to trimming and J lost 0 bases, with 19 bases between them. This CDR3 region has 18 residues.

The chain links TRBV5-1 to TRBJ2-2; 9 nucleotides line up with TRBD1. V shed 4 bases and J 7 bases; nucleotides not matched to a gene: 11. Per germline, CDR1 SGHRS and CDR2 YFSETQ. CDR3 size: 16 residues. The CDR3 DNA is TGCGCCAGCAGCGGTCCCGGGACAGGGTATCTCGGGGAGCTGTTTTTT. This sequence encodes CASSGPGTGYLGELFF.

The rearrangement joins TRBV6-5 to TRBJ1-3, with D tentatively TRBD1 (5 bases). V was shortened by 7 bases and J by 2 bases, with 9 bases between the two germline ends. Germline V gene lookup returns CDR1 MNHEY and CDR2 SVGAGI. CDR3 size: 13 residues. The CDR3 spells CASTLTAGNTIYF. CDR3 sequence (DNA): TGTGCCAGCACCTTGACAGCTGGAAACACCATATATTTT.

The J gene is TRBJ2-7, the V gene TRBV2; 7 bases map to TRBD1. The CDR3 is 13 residues long. Germline trimming cut 2 bases from V and 8 bases from J; bases unmatched to any gene: 6. Germline V gene sequence: CDR1 SNHLY, CDR2 FYNNEI. The CDR3 DNA reads as TGTGCCAGCAGTGAAATGGGACAGACCCAGCAGTACTTC. Translating gives CASSEMGQTQQYF.

In nucleotides, the CDR3 is TGTGCCAGCAGCACTTACACCGGGGAGCTGTTTTTT. Its protein is CASSTYTGELFF. This chain uses TRBV13 with TRBJ2-2; D is unresolved. Germline loops: CDR1 PRHDT, CDR2 FYEKMQ (reference sequence). Trimming shortened V by 5 bases and J by 3 bases, and 4 bases separated the two germline ends. CDR3 length equals 12 residues.

The rearrangement links TRBV10-3 to TRBJ1-1; 8 positions agree with TRBD1. With 6 bases clipped from V and 6 bases from J, the junction kept 3 bases outside the gene matches. CDR3 length equals 12 residues. The germline V gene encodes CDR1 ENHRY and CDR2 SYGVKD. The CDR3 spells CAIRGQDSEAFF. The CDR3 DNA sequence: TGTGCCATCAGGGGACAGGACTCTGAAGCTTTCTTT.

The chain has TRBV6-2 or TRBV6-3 and TRBJ2-6; perhaps TRBD2 as D (6 bases). V lost 3 bases to trimming and J lost 1 base, with 10 bases between them. CDR3 size: 16 residues. Germline CDR1 and CDR2: MNHEY and SVGEGT. The CDR3 protein is CASSYVAGSGANVLTF. The CDR3 DNA sequence: TGTGCCAGCAGTTATGTGGCGGGGTCTGGGGCCAACGTCCTGACTTTC.

The chain joins TRBV10-3 to TRBJ1-2, with 10 bases lining up with TRBD1. With 9 bases clipped from V and 6 bases from J, the junction kept 10 bases outside the gene matches. Germline lookup yields CDR1 ENHRY and CDR2 SYGVKD. The CDR3 spans 14 residues. CDR3 sequence reads: CAITPGQGTNGYTF. CDR3 coding DNA: TGTGCCATAACACCGGGACAGGGGACTAATGGCTACACCTTC.

The chain employs TRBV2 and TRBJ2-4, with D possibly matching TRBD2 (6 bases). The V gene's germline CDR1 is SNHLY and CDR2 FYNNEI. V lost 6 bases, J lost 0 bases, and 15 bases lay in between. The CDR3 covers 16 residues. This CDR3 reads CASSATGTPAKNIQYF. In nucleotides, the CDR3 is TGTGCCAGCAGCGCGACTGGGACTCCAGCCAAAAACATTCAGTACTTC.

The chain uses TRBV5-1 and TRBJ1-2, with D possibly TRBD1 on 5 matching bases. Trimming took off 4 bases at V and 0 bases at J, with 10 bases between the two ends. The germline gives CDR1 SGHRS, CDR2 YFSETQ. The CDR3 is made up of 14 amino acids. CDR3 bases: TGCGCCAGCAGCCCGGCGGGGGCTAACTATGGCTACACCTTC. Translation gives CASSPAGANYGYTF.

The rearrangement uses TRBV11-2 and TRBJ1-1, with 8 bases matching TRBD1. Germline V gives CDR1 SGHAT, CDR2 FQNNGV. The CDR3 consists of 14 residues. V lost 7 bases, J lost 1 base, and 5 bases stayed unmatched. This chain's CDR3 is CASTQGTGNTEAFF. CDR3 DNA sequence: TGTGCCAGCACCCAGGGGACAGGGAACACTGAAGCTTTCTTT.

The rearrangement links TRBV6-5 to TRBJ1-6; perhaps TRBD1 as D (6 bases). The CDR3 loop spans 14 amino acids. Trimming took off 4 bases at V and 9 bases at J, with 13 bases between the two ends. Germline assignment: CDR1 MNHEY and CDR2 SVGAGI. This CDR3 reads CASSSTGIGSPLHF. CDR3 DNA sequence: TGTGCCAGCAGTTCAACAGGGATAGGTTCACCCCTCCACTTT.

The chain carries TRBV5-6 and TRBJ2-7; possible D gene TRBD1, 6 bases. Germline CDR1 SGHDT, CDR2 YYEEEE. The CDR3 contains 13 residues. The V gene lost 4 bases and the J gene lost 3 bases, with 11 bases spanning the gap. Here the CDR3 reads CASSLQGYYEQYV. In nucleotides, the CDR3 is TGTGCCAGCAGCCTCCAGGGGTACTACGAGCAGTACGTC.